This TCR beta chain was profiled in a study of blood T cell repertoires in COVID-19. Study background: The analysed material was cDNA or gDNA that came from T cells, B-cell-depleted T cells, or PBMCs.

TCRdb's table, derived via immunoSEQ multiplex PCR, lists solely in-frame clones and lacks some. The sample carries about 250,000 clones, 80% to 90% recorded once. Across 20 to 25 US areas, participants ranged in age from 18 to 89 years. Germline CDR1 MDHEN, CDR2 SYDVKM. The CDR3 runs to 11 residues. The V segment lost 7 bases and the J segment 11 bases; nucleotides outside the gene matches: 5. The TCR sequence derives from a woman in her fifties or sixties who had been exposed to COVID-19. Sample: PBMCs or T cells enriched from blood (not recorded which). The gene calls are TRBV28 and TRBJ1-1; 9 bases fit TRBD1. The CDR3 DNA reads as TGTGCCAGCAACGACAGGGGGGGGGCTTTCTTT. This encodes CASNDRGGAFF.